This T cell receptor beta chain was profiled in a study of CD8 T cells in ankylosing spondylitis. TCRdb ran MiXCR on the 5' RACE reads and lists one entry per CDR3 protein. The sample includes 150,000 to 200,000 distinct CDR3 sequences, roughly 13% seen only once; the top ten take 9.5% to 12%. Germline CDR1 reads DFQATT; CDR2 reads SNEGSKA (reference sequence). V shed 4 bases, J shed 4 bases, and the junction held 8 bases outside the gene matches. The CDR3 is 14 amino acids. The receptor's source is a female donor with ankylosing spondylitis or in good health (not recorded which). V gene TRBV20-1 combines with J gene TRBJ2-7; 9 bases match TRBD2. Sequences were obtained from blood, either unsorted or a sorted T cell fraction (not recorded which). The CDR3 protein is CSATRGGQGYEQYF. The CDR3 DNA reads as TGCAGTGCTACGCGGGGGGGCCAGGGTTACGAGCAGTACTTC.